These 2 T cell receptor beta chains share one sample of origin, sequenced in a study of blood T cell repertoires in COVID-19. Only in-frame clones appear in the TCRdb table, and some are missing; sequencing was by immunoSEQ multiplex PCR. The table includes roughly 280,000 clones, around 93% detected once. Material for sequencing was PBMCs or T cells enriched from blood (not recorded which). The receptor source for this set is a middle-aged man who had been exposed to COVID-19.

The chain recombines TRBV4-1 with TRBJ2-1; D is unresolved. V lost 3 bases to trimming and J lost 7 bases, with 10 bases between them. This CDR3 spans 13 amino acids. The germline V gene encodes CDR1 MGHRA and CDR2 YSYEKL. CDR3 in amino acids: CASSQSSSNEQFF. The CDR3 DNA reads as TGCGCCAGCAGCCAGTCGTCGTCGAATGAGCAGTTCTTC.

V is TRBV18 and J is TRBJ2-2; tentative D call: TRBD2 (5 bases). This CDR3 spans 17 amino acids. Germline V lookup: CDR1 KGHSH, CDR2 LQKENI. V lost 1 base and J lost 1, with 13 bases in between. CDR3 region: CASSPRRTGVNTGELFF. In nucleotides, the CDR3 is TGTGCCAGCTCACCACGCCGGACCGGGGTGAACACCGGGGAGCTGTTTTTT.